Listed below are T cell receptor beta chains from one sample, sequenced in a study of blood T cell repertoires in COVID-19. Repertoires were generated with immunoSEQ multiplex PCR, while TCRdb's copy carries only in-frame clones and drops some. The top ten hold 12% of the sample, which has 40,000 to 65,000 clones, roughly 86% seen once. Sequencing was performed on peripheral blood. These receptors all stem from a man in his 70s with active COVID-19. The CDR3 runs from the conserved cysteine through the conserved F or W. D genes are given only for firm matches. Clone size, where shown, is once, few, many, or a class for clones that have expanded.

NA	TRBD1	TRBV10-3	TRBJ2-7	CAISGDDRGQQYF	TGTGCCATCAGTGGGGATGACAGGGGGCAACAGTACTTC
once	TRBD1	TRBV5-4	TRBJ1-1	CASSGTVGPPTEAFF	TGTGCCAGCAGTGGGACAGTGGGCCCGCCCACTGAAGCTTTCTTT
NA	NA	TRBV7-2	TRBJ1-1	CASTLAAGTEAFF	TGTGCCAGCACCCTGGCGGCCGGCACTGAAGCTTTCTTT
few	NA	TRBV6-5	TRBJ1-1	CASSQRTEAFF	TGTGCCAGCAGCCAGAGGACTGAAGCTTTCTTT
NA	NA	TRBV6-1	TRBJ1-2	CASSEGRVLRGYTF	TGTGCCAGCAGTGAAGGTCGGGTCCTGCGCGGCTACACCTTC
once	TRBD1	TRBV5-5	TRBJ2-3	CASSLARGTGTDTQYF	TGTGCCAGCAGCTTGGCCAGGGGGACAGGCACAGATACGCAGTATTTT
NA	TRBD2	TRBV3-1/TRBV3-2	TRBJ2-1	CASSQGPIASSGGAGEQFF	TGTGCCAGCAGCCAAGGGCCGATAGCGAGTAGCGGGGGGGCAGGGGAGCAGTTCTTC
NA	NA	TRBV18	TRBJ1-1	CASSPPGRVDTEAFF	TGTGCCAGCTCACCCCCGGGGAGGGTTGATACTGAAGCTTTCTTT
NA	TRBD1	TRBV7-9	TRBJ2-2	CASSSGTGNTGELFF	TGTGCCAGCAGTTCCGGGACAGGAAACACCGGGGAGCTGTTTTTT
NA	NA	TRBV6-6	TRBJ1-5	CAAGGGGVNQPQHF	TGTGCCGCGGGGGGCGGTGGGGTTAATCAGCCCCAGCATTTT
NA	NA	TRBV20-1	TRBJ1-2	CSAEENYGYTF	TGCAGTGCGGAGGAGAACTATGGCTACACCTTC
NA	NA	TRBV19	TRBJ1-1	CASSIDEVGPTEAFF	TGTGCCAGTAGTATAGATGAGGTGGGGCCCACTGAAGCTTTCTTT
NA	NA	TRBV20-1	TRBJ2-5	CSASPAVHGGETQYF	TGCAGTGCTAGTCCCGCTGTACACGGGGGAGAGACCCAGTACTTC
NA	TRBD1	TRBV5-8	TRBJ2-7	CASSLETGFAYEQYF	TGTGCCAGCAGCTTGGAGACAGGGTTCGCCTACGAGCAGTACTTC
NA	NA	TRBV4-1	TRBJ2-2	CASHPRVAYTGELFF	TGCGCCAGCCACCCGAGGGTAGCCTACACCGGGGAGCTGTTTTTT
NA	TRBD2	TRBV28	TRBJ2-5	CASSSASGAQETQYF	TGTGCCAGCAGTTCGGCTAGCGGGGCTCAAGAGACCCAGTACTTC
NA	TRBD1	TRBV15	TRBJ2-7	CATRTGNSYEQYF	TGTGCCACCCGGACAGGAAACTCCTACGAGCAGTACTTC
NA	TRBD2	TRBV11-2	TRBJ2-5	CASSLTFAGGRETQYF	TGTGCCAGCAGCTTAACCTTCGCGGGGGGGCGTGAAACCCAGTACTTC
NA	NA	TRBV6-2/TRBV6-3	TRBJ1-4	CASSFRQADEKLFF	TGTGCCAGCAGTTTCCGACAGGCAGATGAAAAACTGTTTTTT
NA	NA	TRBV6-2/TRBV6-3	TRBJ2-2	CASSYTGQNTGELFF	TGTGCCAGCAGTTACACTGGACAAAACACCGGGGAGCTGTTTTTT
few	TRBD2	TRBV6-4	TRBJ2-1	CASSGQSGGYNEQFF	TGTGCCAGCAGTGGCCAAAGCGGGGGTTACAATGAGCAGTTCTTC
NA	NA	TRBV9	TRBJ2-7	CASSASTGRSHEQYF	TGTGCCAGCAGCGCATCGACAGGGAGGTCCCACGAGCAGTACTTC
NA	NA	TRBV21-1	TRBJ1-5	CASSKARGAGSDKQPQHF	TGTGCCAGCAGCAAAGCGCGGGGGGCAGGGAGCGACAAACAGCCCCAGCATTTT
NA	NA	TRBV7-9	TRBJ1-1	CASSLRQTEAFF	TGTGCCAGCAGCCTTCGACAGACCGAAGCTTTCTTT
NA	NA	TRBV5-1	TRBJ2-7	CASSLTRGLYNMDYEQYF	TGCGCCAGCAGCTTGACTCGCGGGCTCTACAACATGGACTACGAGCAGTACTTC
medium-sized	NA	TRBV4-1	TRBJ2-1	CASSLWQGKNNEQFF	TGCGCCAGCAGCCTTTGGCAGGGGAAAAACAATGAGCAGTTCTTC
NA	NA	TRBV6-2/TRBV6-3	TRBJ1-5	CASSNRQRGQPQHF	TGTGCCAGCAGTAACAGGCAGCGCGGTCAGCCCCAGCATTTT
NA	TRBD1	TRBV5-1	TRBJ1-4	CASSGGTGTNEKLFF	TGCGCCAGCAGCGGCGGGACAGGGACGAATGAAAAACTGTTTTTT
NA	NA	TRBV14	TRBJ1-2	CASSQEDTGAYGYTF	TGTGCCAGCAGCCAAGAGGATACAGGCGCCTATGGCTACACCTTC
NA	TRBD1	TRBV7-8	TRBJ1-1	CASSSLTGTNTEAFF	TGTGCCAGCAGCTCGCTGACAGGGACGAACACTGAAGCTTTCTTT
NA	TRBD1	TRBV3-1/TRBV3-2	TRBJ2-4	CASSGLTGGKAKNIQYF	TGTGCCAGCAGCGGTCTGACAGGGGGAAAGGCCAAAAACATTCAGTACTTC